The 31 T cell receptor beta chains reported below all come from one sample, sequenced in a study of memory CD4+ T cells and cytomegalovirus serostatus. Sequencing was performed with immunoSEQ multiplex PCR; in TCRdb, only in-frame clones are kept and a portion is missing. The sample carries 45,000 to 55,000 clones, about 80% recorded once. Single viable CD3+CD4+CD8-CD45RO+ cells were sorted as the memory CD4+ T cells. The specimen was memory CD4+ T cells from blood. These receptors all stem from an adult in good health and CMV-seronegative.

This chain links TRBV27 with TRBJ1-1; 7 bases agree with TRBD1. V lost 6 bases and J lost 3; bases outside the gene matches: 10. Looked up from germline, CDR1 is MNHEY and CDR2 is SMNVEV (reference sequence). The CDR3 contains 15 residues. CDR3 nucleotide sequence: TGTGCCAGCAGCCCGGACAGGAATGGTGACACTGAAGCTTTCTTT. It yields the protein CASSPDRNGDTEAFF.

The rearrangement joins TRBV7-2 to TRBJ2-7, with 10 bases identical to TRBD2. CDR3 length: 15 residues. Trimming took 3 bases from V and 1 from J; bases not matched to a gene: 3. The germline V gene encodes CDR1 SGHTA and CDR2 FQGNSA. DNA for the CDR3: TGTGCCAGCAGCTTTCGAGCGGGGGGGTCCTACGAGCAGTACTTC. Translating it yields CASSFRAGGSYEQYF.

The gene calls are TRBV7-2 and TRBJ1-1, with TRBD1 as a possible D gene (5 bases). CDR1 is SGHTA, CDR2 FQGNSA, per germline. This CDR3 is 14 amino acids long. The V end lost 0 bases, the J end lost 3 bases, and 8 bases lay between the germline ends. CDR3 sequence (DNA): TGTGCCAGCAGCTTAGCCTCGGGGGACACTGAAGCTTTCTTT. This gives the protein CASSLASGDTEAFF.

The V gene is TRBV7-2, the J gene TRBJ2-1, with 9 bases matching TRBD2. This CDR3 region has 15 residues. Germline CDR1 SGHTA, CDR2 FQGNSA. With V trimmed by 1 base and J by 10 bases, 8 bases remained unmatched. The CDR3: CASSLVLAGTSEQFF. The CDR3, as DNA: TGTGCCAGCAGCTTAGTCCTAGCGGGGACGTCGGAGCAGTTCTTC.

This clone was detected ten times or more. The junction and the germline gene differ at one end; a read error may be behind it. This rearrangement joins TRBV18 to TRBJ1-2; no definite D call. The CDR3 totals 16 residues. The germline V gene has CDR1 KGHSH and CDR2 LQKENI. CDR3 nucleotides: TGTGCCAGCTCCCCACCTAGGGCGGATCCTAACTATGGCTACACCTTC. Its protein product is CASSPPRADPNYGYTF. Full variable domain (outside the CDR3, taken from reference TRBV18 and TRBJ1-2): NAGVMQNPRHLVRRRGQEARLRCSPMKGHSHVYWYRQLPEEGLKFMVYLQKENIIDESGMPKERFSAEFPKEGPSILRIQQVVRGDSAAYFCASSPPRADPNYGYTFGSGTRLTVV.

The rearrangement links TRBV2 to TRBJ1-6, with D tentatively TRBD1 (6 bases). Trimming removed 3 bases at V and 9 bases at J, with 12 bases between. Germline CDR1 is SNHLY and CDR2 is FYNNEI. The CDR3 totals 14 residues. CDR3 coding DNA: TGTGCCAGCAGTGATTTAGGGGGGAGTTCACCCCTCCACTTT. Protein product: CASSDLGGSSPLHF. The full variable domain, completed using reference TRBV2 and TRBJ1-6, is EPEVTQTPSHQVTQMGQEVILRCVPISNHLYFYWYRQILGQKVEFLVSFYNNEISEKSEIFDDQFSVERPDGSNFTLKIRSTKLEDSAMYFCASSDLGGSSPLHFGNGTRLTVT.

The CDR3 DNA follows: TGTGCCAGCAGCTTAGAATCCGGGGGGAACACCTTC. It translates to CASSLESGGNTF. The chain has TRBV7-9 and TRBJ1-2; tentative D call: TRBD1 (5 bases). The CDR3 runs to 12 residues. The V gene's germline CDR1 is SEHNR and CDR2 FQNEAQ (reference sequence). The ends were cut back, 1 base at V and 12 bases at J, with 12 bases in the middle.

This clone was recorded once. The chain recombines TRBV7-2 with TRBJ1-1; a possible D gene is TRBD1 (5 bases). V was cut by 5 bases and J by 3 bases, with 13 bases left in between. This CDR3 has 14 residues. Germline V gene sequence: CDR1 SGHTA, CDR2 FQGNSA. The CDR3 reads CASSLGPQYTEAFF. The CDR3 DNA is TGTGCCAGCAGCCTGGGGCCACAGTACACTGAAGCTTTCTTT.

The chain uses TRBV19 and TRBJ1-2; no clear D gene. CDR1 LNHDA and CDR2 SQIVND come from the germline V gene (reference sequence). This CDR3 is built from 15 residues. Trimming left V 3 bases short and J 1 base short, with 12 bases between. CDR3 in DNA: TGTGCCAGTAGTATTGGTCGGCAGTTTAACTATGGCTACACCTTC. Amino acids: CASSIGRQFNYGYTF.

This chain links TRBV2 with TRBJ1-6; the D is unclear. Germline CDR1 SNHLY, CDR2 FYNNEI. V was cut by 5 bases and J by 7 bases, with 12 bases left in between. This CDR3 region has 14 residues. CDR3 sequence (DNA): TGTGCCAGCAGTAACTTAGGCGGGAATTCACCCCTCCACTTT. This gives the protein CASSNLGGNSPLHF.

This clone was seen a handful of times. The chain links TRBV5-6 to TRBJ2-3; 7 nucleotides match TRBD1. The V gene end was trimmed by 3 bases and the J gene end by 0 bases; junction bases not matched to a gene: 7. This CDR3 has 16 amino acids. Germline lookup yields CDR1 SGHDT and CDR2 YYEEEE. This CDR3 reads CASSSGTALSTDTQYF. CDR3 coding DNA: TGTGCCAGCAGCTCCGGGACAGCACTCAGCACAGATACGCAGTATTTT.

This clone was counted between two and nine times. J is TRBJ1-5 and V is TRBV10-3; weak D call: TRBD1 (6 bases). The CDR3 length is 15 residues. Trimming stripped 3 bases from V and 3 bases from J, with 12 bases between. The germline V gene encodes CDR1 ENHRY and CDR2 SYGVKD. The CDR3 DNA reads TGTGCCATCAGTGATAGAGGGGGAGCCAATCAGCCCCAGCATTTT. Its translation: CAISDRGGANQPQHF.

This chain uses TRBV5-1 with TRBJ1-1; D gene uncertain. Germline CDR1 is SGHRS and CDR2 is YFSETQ. The V gene lost 0 bases and the J gene lost 2 bases, with 8 bases spanning the gap. The CDR3 is 14 amino acids. The CDR3 sequence is CASSLAPDNTEAFF. CDR3 in DNA: TGCGCCAGCAGCTTGGCTCCGGATAACACTGAAGCTTTCTTT.

V is TRBV30 and J is TRBJ2-7, with a tentative D call TRBD2 (5 bases). There are 16 residues in the CDR3. Trimming removed 1 base at V and 4 bases at J, with 20 bases between. Germline V lookup: CDR1 GTSNPN, CDR2 SVGIG (reference sequence). The CDR3 loop is CAWSAGRFTSGYEQYF. The CDR3 region has the DNA TGTGCCTGGAGTGCCGGTAGGTTTACGAGCGGTTACGAGCAGTACTTC.

The chain combines TRBV28 with TRBJ1-1; no reliable D call. Trimming pared 5 bases from V and 1 base from J, leaving 5 bases between. CDR3 length: 12 residues. The germline V gene has CDR1 MDHEN and CDR2 SYDVKM. The CDR3 DNA reads as TGTGCCAGCAGTACGGGGAACACTGAAGCTTTCTTT. Translation: CASSTGNTEAFF.

V gene TRBV19 combines with J gene TRBJ1-5; unclear D gene. This CDR3 spans 16 amino acids. Trimming shortened V by 5 bases and J by 0 bases, and 14 bases separated the two germline ends. Germline CDR1 LNHDA, CDR2 SQIVND (reference sequence). CDR3 in amino acids: CASSPIRMISNQPQHF. CDR3 DNA: TGTGCCAGTAGTCCGATCAGGATGATTAGCAATCAGCCCCAGCATTTT.

The chain couples TRBV27 to TRBJ1-1; D is possibly TRBD1 (5 bases). V lost 3 bases and J 2 bases, leaving 7 bases between the germline ends. Germline V gene sequence: CDR1 MNHEY, CDR2 SMNVEV (reference sequence). The CDR3 consists of 13 residues. CDR3 bases: TGTGCCAGCAGTTTGAGGGGTAACACTGAAGCTTTCTTT. It is translated as CASSLRGNTEAFF.

The chain uses TRBV7-9 and TRBJ2-3; D perhaps matches TRBD2 (6 bases). The germline V and J ends were trimmed by 4 bases and 1 base, with 12 bases remaining between them. Germline assignment: CDR1 SEHNR and CDR2 FQNEAQ (reference sequence). This CDR3 comprises 15 residues. This chain's CDR3 is CASSSTGDRTDTQYF. In nucleotides, the CDR3 is TGTGCCAGCAGCTCTACGGGGGACCGCACAGATACGCAGTATTTT. Combining the CDR3 with reference TRBV7-9 and TRBJ2-3 gives the whole variable domain DTGVSQNPRHKITKRGQNVTFRCDPISEHNRLYWYRQTLGQGPEFLTYFQNEAQLEKSRLLSDRFSAERPKGSFSTLEIQRTEQGDSAMYLCASSSTGDRTDTQYFGPGTRLTVL.

This chain links TRBV18 with TRBJ1-3; 10 bases are shared with TRBD1. The trim removed 2 bases at V and 0 bases at J, leaving 4 bases unmatched. The germline V gene has CDR1 KGHSH and CDR2 LQKENI. The CDR3 sequence is 17 residues long. Written as DNA, the CDR3 is TGTGCCAGCTCACCAATAGACAGGGGGCACTCTGGAAACACCATATATTTT. Translated, it gives CASSPIDRGHSGNTIYF.

The chain employs TRBV2 and TRBJ1-3, with D hard to call. Per the germline V gene, CDR1 is SNHLY and CDR2 is FYNNEI. CDR3 size: 12 residues. Trimming removed 4 bases from V and 8 bases from J, with 9 bases in between. The DNA of the CDR3 is TGTGCCAGCAGTGCGTCATTGGACACCATATATTTT. It codes for CASSASLDTIYF.

The chain is built from TRBV19 and TRBJ2-3; 11 bases line up with TRBD2. CDR1 is LNHDA and CDR2 is SQIVND in the germline V gene (reference sequence). The CDR3 has 16 amino acids. Trimming cost V 5 bases and J 4 bases; bases outside gene matches: 8. The DNA for the CDR3 is TGTGCCAGTAGTCTAGCGGGGGGAACGATCGCAGATACGCAGTATTTT. It encodes CASSLAGGTIADTQYF.

The rearrangement joins TRBV12-1 to TRBJ2-3; TRBD2, the table's D call, was not compared with the DNA. TRBV12-1 is a recognized pseudogene. The CDR3 runs to 16 residues. The CDR3 DNA follows: TGTGCCAGCAGCTTTGGAGGGCTAGCGGGAGTGGATACGCAGTATTTT. This codes for CASSFGGLAGVDTQYF.

This clone appeared a few times. The rearrangement uses TRBV10-1 and TRBJ2-1, with a possible D match to TRBD2 (5 bases). The CDR3 sequence is 12 residues long. CDR1 WNHNN and CDR2 SYGVQD come from the germline V gene (reference sequence). V lost 6 bases and J lost 9, with 12 bases in between. The CDR3: CASSEYGGEQFF. Written as DNA, the CDR3 is TGCGCCAGCAGCGAATACGGAGGTGAGCAGTTCTTC.

This clone was counted a single time. The V gene is TRBV19, the J gene TRBJ2-6, with D perhaps assigned TRBD1 or TRBD2 (5 bases each). CDR1 LNHDA and CDR2 SQIVND come from the germline V gene (reference sequence). V lost 10 bases, J lost 1 base, and 14 bases lay in between. CDR3 length: 15 amino acids. The CDR3 is CATSYGGSGANVLTF. The CDR3 coding sequence is TGTGCCACCAGTTATGGGGGTTCTGGGGCCAACGTCCTGACTTTC.

This clone was seen more than once but under ten times. This chain joins TRBV9 and TRBJ1-5, with a tentative D call TRBD1 (5 bases). The CDR3 is 14 residues long. Germline V lookup: CDR1 SGDLS, CDR2 YYNGEE. With 0 bases removed from V and 5 bases from J, the gap between germline ends came to 9 bases. CDR3 coding DNA: TGTGCCAGCAGCGTAGGGACATCTTATCAGCCCCAGCATTTT. This sequence encodes CASSVGTSYQPQHF.

V gene TRBV5-4 combines with J gene TRBJ2-5; TRBD2 aligns across 7 bases. V dropped 9 bases and J dropped 4; count of bases not matched to a gene: 12. Germline values: CDR1 SGHNT, CDR2 YYREEE (reference sequence). This CDR3 has 14 amino acids. The CDR3 DNA sequence: TGTGCCACTTCTCGGGAACGCGGGGGAGAGACCCAGTACTTC. It specifies CATSRERGGETQYF.

The chain couples TRBV7-9 to TRBJ2-3, with 10 bases aligning to TRBD2. Germline assignment: CDR1 SEHNR and CDR2 FQNEAQ (reference sequence). This CDR3 spans 16 amino acids. Trimming took 5 bases from V and 3 from J; bases not matched to a gene: 8. The CDR3 sequence: CASSPSLSGRTDTQYF. The CDR3 bases are TGTGCCAGCAGCCCCTCCCTTAGCGGGAGGACAGATACGCAGTATTTT. The entire variable domain, with the rest obtained from reference TRBV7-9 and TRBJ2-3, is as follows: DTGVSQNPRHKITKRGQNVTFRCDPISEHNRLYWYRQTLGQGPEFLTYFQNEAQLEKSRLLSDRFSAERPKGSFSTLEIQRTEQGDSAMYLCASSPSLSGRTDTQYFGPGTRLTVL.

This chain uses TRBV7-8 with TRBJ2-1; D is ambiguous. The CDR3 spans 16 residues. V was pared by 3 bases and J by 1 base, with 13 bases between. The germline V gene has CDR1 SGHVS and CDR2 FQNEAQ. CDR3: CASSFDLGGSYNEQFF. The CDR3 DNA is TGTGCCAGCAGCTTCGATTTGGGCGGTTCCTACAATGAGCAGTTCTTC.

This clone showed up just a few times. The chain links TRBV19 to TRBJ1-5; TRBD1 aligns across 8 bases. Germline CDR1 reads LNHDA; CDR2 reads SQIVND (reference sequence). J lost 7 bases, V lost 6 bases, and 8 bases had no gene match. The CDR3 spans 14 residues. The CDR3 bases are TGTGCCAGTAGGGACAGGGATGTGCGGCAGCCCCAGCATTTT. This sequence encodes CASRDRDVRQPQHF.

V usage is TRBV5-1 and J usage is TRBJ2-3; TRBD1 agrees at 9 bases. The length of the CDR3 is 18 residues. Germline V gives CDR1 SGHRS, CDR2 YFSETQ. Trimming at V came to 4 bases and at J to 7 bases, leaving 19 bases not matched to a gene. The chain's CDR3 is CASSPGQGTNLRVNTQYF. The CDR3 region has the DNA TGCGCCAGCAGCCCCGGACAGGGGACCAATCTGAGGGTAAATACGCAGTATTTT.

The chain combines TRBV29-1 with TRBJ2-3; TRBD1 matches 7 bases. The CDR3 is 14 amino acids. V shed 7 bases, J shed 6 bases, and the junction held 13 bases outside the gene matches. Germline lookup yields CDR1 SQVTM and CDR2 ANQGSEA. In DNA, the CDR3 is TGCAGCGCCTCCCAGGGGGTTGGGGTGGATACGCAGTATTTT. It yields the protein CSASQGVGVDTQYF.